Listed below are T cell receptor beta chains from one sample, sequenced in a study of T cell responses to AZD1222 COVID-19 vaccine. Produced via immunoSEQ multiplex PCR; TCRdb's table is partial and in-frame only. The profile shows roughly 120,000 clones, around 92% of them singletons. The sample here was peripheral blood, taken 28 days after the second AZD1222 dose. The receptors come from an adult who received the AZD1222 COVID-19 vaccine. The CDR3 runs from the conserved cysteine through the conserved F or W. Each record gives: clone size, J gene, V gene, CDR3 protein. Size is stated for part of the rows, as once, few or many counts, or as a class when the clone is expanded.

size: -
J: TRBJ1-1
V: TRBV10-3
CDR3: CAISEGTGGGNTEAFF

size: -
J: TRBJ1-1
V: TRBV6-5
CDR3: CASSSTDTEAFF

size: -
J: TRBJ2-5
V: TRBV6-6
CDR3: CASSYQETQYF

size: -
J: TRBJ2-3
V: TRBV4-1
CDR3: CASSHGEAQYF

size: -
J: TRBJ2-1
V: TRBV5-4
CDR3: CASSAPPGLAGVGYNEQFF

size: -
J: TRBJ2-7
V: TRBV5-6
CDR3: CASSSGQGAKQYF

size: few
J: TRBJ2-5
V: TRBV6-5
CDR3: CASSENRETQYF

size: -
J: TRBJ1-5
V: TRBV2
CDR3: CASIVDRGNQPQHF

size: once
J: TRBJ2-7
V: TRBV4-1
CDR3: CASSLQGGLAPGEQYF

size: -
J: TRBJ1-4
V: TRBV5-1
CDR3: CASSLGETGFVGEKLFF

size: -
J: TRBJ1-2
V: TRBV7-9
CDR3: CASSDSGYGYTF

size: -
J: TRBJ1-5
V: TRBV6-1
CDR3: CASSDNTLGQPQHF

size: -
J: TRBJ1-6
V: TRBV3-1/TRBV3-2
CDR3: CASSTHSEGSPLHF

size: -
J: TRBJ2-7
V: TRBV4-1
CDR3: CASSQDSRGSYEQYF

size: -
J: TRBJ2-2
V: TRBV13
CDR3: CASSLQLPRNTGELFF

size: -
J: TRBJ1-1
V: TRBV7-8
CDR3: CASSPTTGMNTEAFF

size: -
J: TRBJ1-1
V: TRBV5-1
CDR3: CASSLVGTENTEAFF

size: -
J: TRBJ2-2
V: TRBV4-2
CDR3: CASSQDWLATTGELFF

size: -
J: TRBJ2-5
V: TRBV7-2
CDR3: CASSMGLAGQETQYF

size: -
J: TRBJ2-1
V: TRBV19
CDR3: CASSGAVNEQFF

size: -
J: TRBJ1-3
V: TRBV3-1/TRBV3-2
CDR3: CASSQDLGGATGNTIYF

size: -
J: TRBJ2-3
V: TRBV3-1/TRBV3-2
CDR3: CASSQGSGGTTQYF

size: -
J: TRBJ2-5
V: TRBV24-1
CDR3: CATSGLSGETQYF

size: -
J: TRBJ2-7
V: TRBV5-1
CDR3: CASSTTSTEQYF

size: once
J: TRBJ1-1
V: TRBV7-2
CDR3: CASSFGGTTEAFF

size: -
J: TRBJ2-2
V: TRBV6-6
CDR3: CASGLDRETGELFF

size: -
J: TRBJ1-4
V: TRBV18
CDR3: CASSPLGQNLFF

size: -
J: TRBJ1-1
V: TRBV3-1/TRBV3-2
CDR3: CASSLGWAEAFF

size: -
J: TRBJ1-1
V: TRBV19
CDR3: CASSISGDSEAFF

size: -
J: TRBJ2-3
V: TRBV7-9
CDR3: CASSLLRTAVDTQYF

size: -
J: TRBJ2-2
V: TRBV27
CDR3: CASTSLNTGELFF

size: once
J: TRBJ1-1
V: TRBV15
CDR3: CATSRGNRVFAFF

size: -
J: TRBJ2-5
V: TRBV7-9
CDR3: CASSPKDRKQETQYF

size: once
J: TRBJ1-3
V: TRBV9
CDR3: CASSVGIPGTGNTIYF

size: -
J: TRBJ2-1
V: TRBV4-1
CDR3: CASSQIQPRQGEYNEQFF

size: -
J: TRBJ1-2
V: TRBV19
CDR3: CASSNGQFYGYTF

size: -
J: TRBJ2-2
V: TRBV15
CDR3: CATSGTRGDPATRELFF

size: -
J: TRBJ2-1
V: TRBV25-1
CDR3: CASRGQIAGEQFF

size: once
J: TRBJ2-5
V: TRBV6-6
CDR3: CASVKGEVVQETQYF

size: once
J: TRBJ2-1
V: TRBV18
CDR3: CASSPRPMTSGSSYNEQFF

size: once
J: TRBJ2-7
V: TRBV19
CDR3: CASSPWTSGSSEQYF

size: -
J: TRBJ1-4
V: TRBV2
CDR3: CASRDRANEKLFF

size: once
J: TRBJ1-1
V: TRBV9
CDR3: CASREGAQGNTEAFF

size: -
J: TRBJ2-1
V: TRBV5-1
CDR3: CASSLTAGFNEQFF

size: -
J: TRBJ1-1
V: TRBV6-5
CDR3: CASSYQGANTEAFF

size: -
J: TRBJ2-3
V: TRBV24-1
CDR3: CATSDPRGGLTDTQYF

size: -
J: TRBJ2-3
V: TRBV4-1
CDR3: CASSQSGTVEDTQYF

size: -
J: TRBJ1-4
V: TRBV5-1
CDR3: CASSSGTGGSEKLFF

size: once
J: TRBJ2-6
V: TRBV5-1
CDR3: CASSRTGDTNSGANVLTF

size: -
J: TRBJ2-2
V: TRBV21-1
CDR3: CASSSIDHTAGELFF

size: -
J: TRBJ2-7
V: TRBV15
CDR3: CATSRDRITSYEQYF